This TCR beta chain was captured in a study of blood T cell repertoires in COVID-19. Study-wide context: The United States, Italy and Spain were the sources of the acute and convalescent COVID-19 samples. T cells, B-cell-depleted T cells, or PBMCs supplied cDNA or gDNA.

V was shortened by 0 bases and J by 5 bases, with 13 bases between the two germline ends. The CDR3 is 14 residues long. Germline loops: CDR1 GTSNPN, CDR2 SVGIG (reference sequence). In the original analysis: Quantification of nucleated cells was approximated via reference gene primer amplification. Profiling relied on immunoSEQ multiplex PCR, and the TCRdb table lists in-frame clones only, not all of them. That table furnishes V, J and clone size, whereas the DNA furnished D and trimming. Among under 200,000 clones listed, nearly 90% were seen once. The V call is TRBV30, the J call TRBJ2-5; a possible D gene is TRBD2 (7 bases). The sequence derives from a man in his 60s with active or convalescent COVID-19. The material sequenced was peripheral blood. CDR3 region: CAWSVGGAGETQYF. DNA of the CDR3: TGTGCCTGGAGTGTAGGGGGGGCCGGGGAGACCCAGTACTTC.